This T cell receptor beta chain derives from a study of blood T cell repertoires in COVID-19. This clone was recorded only once. The V end was cut by 2 bases, the J end by 4 bases, with 8 bases between. The length of the CDR3 is 13 residues. Germline CDR1 reads SGHTA; CDR2 reads FQGNSA. Data came from immunoSEQ multiplex PCR; TCRdb stores just in-frame clones and leaves some out. The profile shows about 180,000 clones, about 90% of them singletons. The clonotype was recovered from a man aged 35-49 years with active or convalescent COVID-19. The chain uses TRBV7-2 and TRBJ1-2; maybe TRBD1 (6 bases). Sequenced: peripheral blood. The CDR3 sequence: CASSLTGPYGYTF. For the CDR3, the DNA is TGTGCCAGCAGCTTAACAGGGCCCTATGGCTACACCTTC.